These T cell receptor beta chains were read from a single sample in a study of blood T cells in healthy people across ages. In TCRdb, the 5' RACE reads were re-called with MiXCR into one record per CDR3 protein. The sample has approximately 700,000 distinct CDR3 sequences; approximately 31% are singletons. Sequenced: blood. These receptors came from a woman of 80 years or more in good health. CDR3s include the opening cysteine and the closing phenylalanine or tryptophan. D genes are given only for firm matches. Where a row states a size, it is once, few, many or the class of an expanded clone; other rows omit it.

j_call clone_size v_call d_call cdr3_nt cdr3_aa
TRBJ2-3 few TRBV5-5 . TGTGCCAGCACCCCAATTGATACAGATACGCAGTATTTT CASTPIDTDTQYF
TRBJ2-2 few TRBV12-3/TRBV12-4 . TGTGCCAGCACCCCTCAGATTGGCGGGGAGCTGTTTTTT CASTPQIGGELFF
TRBJ2-3 many TRBV7-9 TRBD2 TGTGCCAGCAGCGCCCCCGGACTAGCGGGGGTCACAGATACGCAGTATTTT CASSAPGLAGVTDTQYF
TRBJ1-5 . TRBV20-1 . TGCAGTGCTAGACTGACGTTGAATCAGCCCCAGCATTTT CSARLTLNQPQHF
TRBJ1-5 . TRBV20-1 TRBD1 TGCAGTGCTAGAACAGGGGTGAATAGCAATCAGCCCCAGCATTTT CSARTGVNSNQPQHF
TRBJ2-5 . TRBV7-8 TRBD1 TGTGCCAGCAGCGGCCGTATCTACAGGGGAGAGACCCAGTACTTC CASSGRIYRGETQYF
TRBJ2-7 many TRBV7-9 . TGTGCCAGCAGCTTACTACAGGATATGACCTACGAGCAGTACTTC CASSLLQDMTYEQYF
TRBJ2-5 . TRBV7-6 TRBD1 TGTGCCAGCAGCTTCGGTCCCGGGACAGGGGTTGGGGAGACCCAGTACTTC CASSFGPGTGVGETQYF
TRBJ1-3 . TRBV12-3/TRBV12-4 . TGTGCCAGCGTCAGGGACTTCTTAGGAAACACCATATATTTT CASVRDFLGNTIYF
TRBJ1-3 . TRBV3-1 . TGTGCCAGCAGCCCACGGATTTTCAGCGTACGCTCTGGAAACACCATATATTTT CASSPRIFSVRSGNTIYF
TRBJ2-3 once TRBV7-2 TRBD2 TGTGCCAGCATGGTAGCGGGAGGGCCAGATACGCAGTATTTT CASMVAGGPDTQYF
TRBJ2-7 . TRBV20-1 . TGCAGTGCCCTCTCCACGGTAACCTCCTACGAGCAGTACTTC CSALSTVTSYEQYF
TRBJ2-3 . TRBV12-3/TRBV12-4 TRBD1 TGCGCCAGCAGCTTGGTGGGACAGGGTTCCCCAGATACGCAGTATTTT CASSLVGQGSPDTQYF
TRBJ2-7 many TRBV7-2 . TGTGCCAGCAGCCCCGTCGGGGGTCCCTACGAGCAGTACTTC CASSPVGGPYEQYF
TRBJ2-5 many TRBV7-2 TRBD2 TGTGCCAGCAGCTCGGGACTAGGAGGCACCGAGACCCAGTACTTC CASSSGLGGTETQYF
TRBJ2-7 many TRBV3-1 . TGTGCCAGCAGCGGAGGGAACAGGGTAACCTACGAGCAGTACTTC CASSGGNRVTYEQYF
TRBJ2-3 many TRBV7-2 TRBD1 TGTGCCAGCAGCTTTGACAGGGGACCAGATACGCAGTATTTT CASSFDRGPDTQYF
TRBJ2-1 once TRBV7-6 TRBD2 TGTGCCAGCAGCCGCCGACTAGCGGGCGCCTTCTACAATGAGCAGTTCTTC CASSRRLAGAFYNEQFF
TRBJ2-7 many TRBV6-6 . TGTGCCAGCAGTTACGGGGTCGGGGCGGGGGAGCAGTACTTC CASSYGVGAGEQYF
TRBJ2-5 . TRBV15 . TGTGCCACCACCCCGGACAGATACAACCAAGAGACCCAGTACTTC CATTPDRYNQETQYF
TRBJ2-6 . TRBV12-3/TRBV12-4 . TGTGCCAGCAGTTTATTCCCCCTTGGGGCCAACGTCCTGACTTTC CASSLFPLGANVLTF
TRBJ1-5 . TRBV20-1 . TGCAGTACTAGAGATCCCAGTAGCAATCAGCCCCAGCATTTT CSTRDPSSNQPQHF
TRBJ2-1 many TRBV15 . TGTGCCACCAGCAGAGGTCTAAGGAATGAGCAGTTCTTC CATSRGLRNEQFF
TRBJ2-5 few TRBV5-5 . TGTGCCAGCAGCTTGATCAGTGGAGAGACCCAGTACTTC CASSLISGETQYF
TRBJ1-2 . TRBV6-1 TRBD1 TGTGCCAGCAGCGACAGGGGGCGAGGCTATGACTACACCTTC CASSDRGRGYDYTF
TRBJ1-1 . TRBV5-1 . TGCGCCAGCAGCCCCCGGGGACAATGGAACACTGAAGCTTTCTTT CASSPRGQWNTEAFF
TRBJ1-2 . TRBV5-8 . TGTGCCAGCAGCTCCACATTCCCTAACTATGGCTACACCTTC CASSSTFPNYGYTF
TRBJ2-7 many TRBV6-1 . TGTGCCAGTCAGAGAAACTACGAGCAGTACTTC CASQRNYEQYF
TRBJ1-2 few TRBV29-1 TRBD1 TGCAGCGTTGTTGGTCGCAGGGGGCGCGCAGGTGATGGCTACACCTTC CSVVGRRGRAGDGYTF
TRBJ2-3 few TRBV28 TRBD2 TGTGCCAGCAGTTTAGTCTCAGGCGGGGGGGCCCTAGCGCAGTATTTT CASSLVSGGGALAQYF
TRBJ1-4 . TRBV20-1 . TGCAGTGCTAGTACACAGTATAATGAAAAACTGTTTTTT CSASTQYNEKLFF